This T cell receptor beta chain was obtained from a study of control samples from healthy donors and cancer patients. Sequencing was performed with immunoSEQ multiplex PCR; in TCRdb, only in-frame clones are kept and a portion is missing. Altogether around 140,000 clones are present, around 90% being singletons, with the ten largest covering 2% to 3%. After removal of 7 bases from V and 2 bases from J, the junction contained 6 bases not matched to a gene. The CDR3 totals 13 residues. Germline V gives CDR1 SQVTM, CDR2 ANQGSEA. Material: blood. V usage is TRBV29-1 and J usage is TRBJ2-3; TRBD1 aligns across 7 bases. The receptor was derived from a man in his forties in good health. CDR3 sequence: CSGKTGPTDTQYF. The CDR3 DNA reads as TGCAGCGGAAAGACAGGGCCCACAGATACGCAGTATTTT.